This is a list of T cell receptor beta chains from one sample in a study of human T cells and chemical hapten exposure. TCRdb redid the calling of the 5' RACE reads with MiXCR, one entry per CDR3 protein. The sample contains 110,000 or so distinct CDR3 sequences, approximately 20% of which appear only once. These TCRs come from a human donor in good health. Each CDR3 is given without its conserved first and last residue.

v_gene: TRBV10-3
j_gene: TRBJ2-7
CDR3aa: AIKGESGSRNEQY

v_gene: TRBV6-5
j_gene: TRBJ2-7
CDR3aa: ASSYRETSYEQY

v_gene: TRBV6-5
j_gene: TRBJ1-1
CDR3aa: ASSYSRGKGNTEAF

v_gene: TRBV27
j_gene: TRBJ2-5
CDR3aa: ASRYLDRDRETQY

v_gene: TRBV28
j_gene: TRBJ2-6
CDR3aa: ASSLDRGSTGANVLT

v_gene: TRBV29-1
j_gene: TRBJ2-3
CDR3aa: SVGITGITDTQY

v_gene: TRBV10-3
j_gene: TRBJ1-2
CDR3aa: AIKGTTGVNYGYT

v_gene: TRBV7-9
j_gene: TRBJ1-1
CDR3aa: ASSGTDYTEAF

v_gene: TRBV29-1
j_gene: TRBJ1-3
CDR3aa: SVFPDPAGNTIY

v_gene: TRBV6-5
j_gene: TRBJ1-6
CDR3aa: ASSTGTVRAYNSPLH

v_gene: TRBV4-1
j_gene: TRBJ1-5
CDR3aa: ASSQGATGAKKLSNQPQH

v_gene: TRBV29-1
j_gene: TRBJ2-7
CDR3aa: SVKAGTGTYEQY

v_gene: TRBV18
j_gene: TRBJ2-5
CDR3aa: ASSPPQETQY

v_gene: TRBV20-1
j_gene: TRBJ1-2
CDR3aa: SARAGGWYGYT

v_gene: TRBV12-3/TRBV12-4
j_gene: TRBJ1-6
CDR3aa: ASSLSGGEAPLH

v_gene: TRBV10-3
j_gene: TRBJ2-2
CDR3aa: AITGQREGTGELF

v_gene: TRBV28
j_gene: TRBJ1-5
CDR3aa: ASSFSGGSNQPQH

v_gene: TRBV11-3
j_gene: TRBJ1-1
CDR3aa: ASHITEALVTEAF

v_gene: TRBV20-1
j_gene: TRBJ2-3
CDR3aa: SAITSGGRQSGTDTQY

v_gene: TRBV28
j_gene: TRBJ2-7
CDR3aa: ASSTSGRYEQY

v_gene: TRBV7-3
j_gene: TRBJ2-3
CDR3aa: ASSAGLSSGILGVDTQY

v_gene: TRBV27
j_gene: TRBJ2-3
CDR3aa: ASSSPPLSDTQY

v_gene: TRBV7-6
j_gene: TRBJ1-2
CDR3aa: ASSLMRGDGYT

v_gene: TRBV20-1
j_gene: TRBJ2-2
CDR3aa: SASPSGANTGELF

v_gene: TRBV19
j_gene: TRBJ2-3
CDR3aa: AVRTGTGTVDTQY

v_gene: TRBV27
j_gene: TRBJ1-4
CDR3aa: ASSLSRQGGEKLF

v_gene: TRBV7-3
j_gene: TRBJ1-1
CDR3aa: ASSLTGTGYMDTEAF

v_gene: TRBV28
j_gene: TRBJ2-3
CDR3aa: ASSTYVDTQY

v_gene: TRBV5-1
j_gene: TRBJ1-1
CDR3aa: ASSLAGTGLNTEAF

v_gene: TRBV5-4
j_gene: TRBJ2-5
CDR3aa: ASSARLVQETQY

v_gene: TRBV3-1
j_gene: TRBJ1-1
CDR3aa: ASSPQGRLNTEAF

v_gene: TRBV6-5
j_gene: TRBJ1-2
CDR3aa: ASSSLDRGLGYGYT

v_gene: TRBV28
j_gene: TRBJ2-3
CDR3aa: ASRGISGRSDTQY

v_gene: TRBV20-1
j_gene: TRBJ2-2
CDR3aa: SARDLLKGGGGSGELF

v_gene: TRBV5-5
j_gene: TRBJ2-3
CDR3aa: ASSLPARTTDTQY

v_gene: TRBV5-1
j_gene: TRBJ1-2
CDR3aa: ASRILPRQGYYGYT

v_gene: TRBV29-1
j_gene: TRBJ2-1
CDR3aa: SVEVQGANEQF

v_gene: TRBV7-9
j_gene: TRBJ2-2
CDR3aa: ASSQGLRMGAGELF

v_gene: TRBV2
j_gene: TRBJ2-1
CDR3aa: ASSEPGLAEYNEQF

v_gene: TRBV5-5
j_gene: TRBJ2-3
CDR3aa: ASSLDLAGGLRDTQY

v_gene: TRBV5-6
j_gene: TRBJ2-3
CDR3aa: ASSWWTGSLPSTDTQY

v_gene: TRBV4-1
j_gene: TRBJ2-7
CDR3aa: ASSQVRGTYEQY

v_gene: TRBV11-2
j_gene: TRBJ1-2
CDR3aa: ASSLGPDRGF

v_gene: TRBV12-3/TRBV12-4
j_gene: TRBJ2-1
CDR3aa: ASLSRAPLPMQF

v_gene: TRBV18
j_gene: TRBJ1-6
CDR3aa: ASSPPGSSNSPLH

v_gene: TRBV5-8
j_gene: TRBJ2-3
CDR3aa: ASSLRKRDITTDTQY

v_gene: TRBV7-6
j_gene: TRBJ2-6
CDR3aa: ASSLQASYSGANVLT

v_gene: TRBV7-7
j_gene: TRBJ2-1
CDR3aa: ASSPLQGGNEQF

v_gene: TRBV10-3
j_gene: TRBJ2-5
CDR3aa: AISESGHVVRQETQY

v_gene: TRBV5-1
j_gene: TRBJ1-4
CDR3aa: ASSSQGATNEKLF

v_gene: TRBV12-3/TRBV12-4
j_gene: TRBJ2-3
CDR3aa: ASTTHRVSTDTQY

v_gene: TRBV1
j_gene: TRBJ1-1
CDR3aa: TSSQDRGFGQGEYGRGAF

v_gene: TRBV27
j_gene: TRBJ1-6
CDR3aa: ASSPKGGSYNSPLH

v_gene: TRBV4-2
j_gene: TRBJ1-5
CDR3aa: ASSQGGQGNQPQH